These 27 T cell receptor beta chains originate from one sample sequenced in a study of identifying expanded T cells in peripheral blood. Sequenced by immunoSEQ multiplex PCR; TCRdb stores in-frame clones only, minus some. The sample consists of 85,000 to 100,000 clones, 88% of them appearing once. The sequenced sample was blood. The receptors were gathered from a person aged 18 to 70 in good health.

V usage is TRBV28 and J usage is TRBJ2-4, with TRBD2 as a possible D gene (5 bases). This CDR3 contains 14 residues. CDR1 is MDHEN and CDR2 is SYDVKM in the germline V gene. The V and J ends lost 2 bases and 7 bases respectively, with 12 bases between them. Here the CDR3 reads CASSLPGTQNIQYF. The DNA for the CDR3 is TGTGCCAGCAGTTTACCGGGAACCCAGAACATTCAGTACTTC.

The rearrangement links TRBV7-9 to TRBJ2-1; no clear D gene. The ends were cut back, 6 bases at V and 1 base at J, with 7 bases in the middle. The CDR3 contains 13 residues. Germline CDR1 is SEHNR and CDR2 is FQNEAQ (reference sequence). The CDR3 nucleotides are TGTGCCAGCAGTGTGCCATCCTACAATGAGCAGTTCTTC. Translation gives CASSVPSYNEQFF.

V gene TRBV5-1 combines with J gene TRBJ2-3; D is perhaps TRBD2 (5 bases). The CDR3 covers 16 residues. V lost 0 bases and J lost 2, with 13 bases in between. Germline CDR1 SGHRS, CDR2 YFSETQ. This CDR3 is CASSLVAGSTTDTQYF. As DNA, the CDR3 is TGCGCCAGCAGCTTGGTTGCGGGTAGCACCACAGATACGCAGTATTTT. The whole variable domain, filled in from reference TRBV5-1 and TRBJ2-3, reads KAGVTQTPRYLIKTRGQQVTLSCSPISGHRSVSWYQQTPGQGLQFLFEYFSETQRNKGNFPGRFSGRQFSNSRSEMNVSTLELGDSALYLCASSLVAGSTTDTQYFGPGTRLTVL.

The rearrangement uses TRBV7-9 and TRBJ2-5; a possible D gene is TRBD2 (6 bases). The ends were cut back, 3 bases at V and 4 bases at J, with 21 bases in the middle. CDR1 and CDR2 (germline): SEHNR, FQNEAQ (reference sequence). The CDR3 loop spans 17 amino acids. CDR3 sequence reads: CASSLPLPAGGRETQYF. In nucleotides, the CDR3 is TGTGCCAGCAGCTTGCCCCTCCCAGCGGGTGGGCGAGAGACCCAGTACTTC.

This chain links TRBV5-6 with TRBJ1-4; possibly TRBD1 for D (6 bases). Per germline, CDR1 SGHDT and CDR2 YYEEEE. The CDR3 runs 13 residues. V lost 4 bases and J lost 6, with 10 bases in between. CDR3 in amino acids: CASSPGTYEKLFF. CDR3 bases: TGTGCCAGCAGCCCCGGGACATATGAAAAACTGTTTTTT.

This chain links TRBV6-5 with TRBJ1-2, with D possibly TRBD1 on 6 matching bases. V was trimmed by 7 bases and J by 7 bases, leaving 16 bases between them. Germline V CDR1 and CDR2: MNHEY, SVGAGI. This CDR3 is built from 13 residues. The CDR3 DNA reads TGTGCCAGCACCCGGGGACATTCGAGTGGCTACACCTTC. Translated: CASTRGHSSGYTF.

CDR3 region: CAISAPSGRDEQFF. In DNA form, the CDR3 reads TGTGCCATCAGTGCGCCTAGCGGGAGGGATGAGCAGTTCTTC. This chain joins TRBV10-3 and TRBJ2-1; 12 nucleotides line up with TRBD2. The CDR3 runs to 14 residues. The V and J ends lost 4 bases and 8 bases, in that order; junction bases with no gene match: 3. Germline CDR1 is ENHRY and CDR2 is SYGVKD.

V usage is TRBV5-5 and J usage is TRBJ2-5, with 9 bases that match TRBD2. CDR1 SGHKS and CDR2 YYEKEE come from the germline V gene (reference sequence). This CDR3 has 14 residues. Trimming took 7 bases from V and 2 from J; bases not matched to a gene: 6. CDR3 DNA sequence: TGTGCCAGCGGCCTGGGACTAGCTCAAGAGACCCAGTACTTC. Its protein is CASGLGLAQETQYF.

This clone appeared a few times. This chain joins TRBV10-2 and TRBJ2-3; D call uncertain. The CDR3 is 11 amino acids. Germline CDR1 and CDR2: WSHSY and SAAADI. Trimming shortened V by 5 bases and J by 3 bases, and 3 bases separated the two germline ends. The DNA of the CDR3 is TGCGCCAGCAGTCAAACAGATACGCAGTATTTT. Translation gives CASSQTDTQYF.

V gene TRBV9 combines with J gene TRBJ2-3, with D tentatively TRBD1 (6 bases). Germline lookup yields CDR1 SGDLS and CDR2 YYNGEE. Between the trimmed V and J ends, which lost 3 bases and 4 bases, there was a span of 15 bases. The CDR3 sequence is 15 residues long. The CDR3, as DNA: TGTGCCAGCAGCGAAGGGGGAACGGTGGCAGATACGCAGTATTTT. This encodes CASSEGGTVADTQYF. Complete variable domain (other parts from reference TRBV9 and TRBJ2-3): DSGVTQTPKHLITATGQRVTLRCSPRSGDLSVYWYQQSLDQGLQFLIQYYNGEERAKGNILERFSAQQFPDLHSELNLSSLELGDSALYFCASSEGGTVADTQYFGPGTRLTVL.

V gene TRBV29-1 combines with J gene TRBJ2-2; D gene ambiguous. This CDR3 comprises 14 residues. V shed 4 bases and J shed 4 bases, with 13 bases lying between them. The V gene's germline CDR1 is SQVTM and CDR2 ANQGSEA. CDR3 DNA sequence: TGCAGCGTTGGTGAGCTAGGAAGCACCGGGGAGCTGTTTTTT. Translated: CSVGELGSTGELFF.

This chain joins TRBV5-1 and TRBJ2-7; either TRBD1 or TRBD2 may supply D (5 bases each). V dropped 4 bases and J dropped 11 bases, with 16 bases sitting between them. Germline CDR1 reads SGHRS; CDR2 reads YFSETQ. The CDR3 extends over 12 amino acids. CDR3 DNA sequence: TGCGCCAGCAGCGGGGGTAGCTCCATGAAGTACTTC. Amino acid sequence: CASSGGSSMKYF.

This clone was counted once. The chain joins TRBV7-3 to TRBJ2-7; no clear D. Deletions cut 4 bases from V and 0 bases from J, with 16 bases between. Germline CDR1 and CDR2: SGHTA and FQGTGA. The CDR3 length is 16 residues. The CDR3 bases are TGTGCCAGCAGCTCAGTTGGTCTCAAATACTCCTACGAGCAGTACTTC. Residues: CASSSVGLKYSYEQYF.

The chain carries TRBV20-1 and TRBJ2-1, with unresolved D. Between the trimmed V and J ends, which lost 6 bases and 8 bases, there was a span of 8 bases. CDR1 and CDR2 from the germline V gene are DFQATT and SNEGSKA (reference sequence). The CDR3 spans 10 residues. CDR3 sequence (DNA): TGCAGTGCGAACAACGATGAGCAGTTCTTC. This codes for CSANNDEQFF.

The chain couples TRBV7-2 to TRBJ1-2, with D unresolved. CDR1 is SGHTA and CDR2 is FQGNSA in the germline V gene. V shed 7 bases and J shed 8 bases, with 17 bases lying between them. The CDR3 length is 13 residues. The CDR3 DNA sequence: TGTGCCAGCACCACCCTTTGGCTAGGCGGCTACACCTTC. Its protein is CASTTLWLGGYTF.

This clone came up once. The gene calls are TRBV9 and TRBJ2-2; 7 bases match TRBD2. Per germline, CDR1 SGDLS and CDR2 YYNGEE. The length of the CDR3 is 13 residues. Germline trimming cut 6 bases from V and 7 bases from J; bases unmatched to any gene: 6. CDR3 in DNA: TGTGCCAGCACCCCCCGGGGGGACGGGGAGCTGTTTTTT. Its protein is CASTPRGDGELFF. Based on the CDR3 plus reference TRBV9 and TRBJ2-2, the full variable domain is DSGVTQTPKHLITATGQRVTLRCSPRSGDLSVYWYQQSLDQGLQFLIQYYNGEERAKGNILERFSAQQFPDLHSELNLSSLELGDSALYFCASTPRGDGELFFGEGSRLTVL.

The chain couples TRBV6-1 to TRBJ2-7, with D perhaps matching TRBD1 (6 bases). V was trimmed by 1 base and J by 7 bases, leaving 20 bases between them. The CDR3 totals 16 residues. Looked up from germline, CDR1 is MNHNS and CDR2 is SASEGT. In DNA form, the CDR3 reads TGTGCCAGCAGTGAAGACCCGACAGGCGTCCCGTTTGAGCAGTACTTC. Its translation: CASSEDPTGVPFEQYF.

The chain couples TRBV6-1 to TRBJ2-7, with unresolved D. CDR3 length: 13 amino acids. Germline CDR1 reads MNHNS; CDR2 reads SASEGT. V shed 4 bases and J shed 0 bases, with 7 bases lying between them. The chain's CDR3 is CASSAANSYEQYF. In DNA, the CDR3 is TGTGCCAGCAGTGCCGCGAACTCCTACGAGCAGTACTTC.

The chain uses TRBV7-2 and TRBJ2-1; tentative D call: TRBD1 (6 bases). The germline CDR1 and CDR2 sequences are SGHTA and FQGNSA. The CDR3 consists of 12 residues. V was shortened by 5 bases and J by 7 bases, with 9 bases between the two germline ends. CDR3 coding DNA: TGTGCCAGCAGCCTAGACAGGAATGAGCAGTTCTTC. Protein: CASSLDRNEQFF.

V gene TRBV28 combines with J gene TRBJ2-7; the D gene is possibly TRBD1 (5 bases). The CDR3 runs to 13 residues. V was cut by 2 bases and J by 8 bases, with 13 bases left in between. Germline CDR1 is MDHEN and CDR2 is SYDVKM. The CDR3 reads CASSLLDTLQQYF. CDR3 in DNA: TGTGCCAGCAGTTTACTGGACACCCTACAGCAGTACTTC.

The V call is TRBV18, the J call TRBJ2-3; 8 nucleotides align to TRBD1. The V and J ends lost 5 bases and 1 base, in that order; junction bases with no gene match: 5. Germline loops: CDR1 KGHSH, CDR2 LQKENI. CDR3 length: 15 residues. This chain's CDR3 is CASSSGQGGTDTQYF. The CDR3 DNA follows: TGTGCCAGCTCAAGTGGACAGGGCGGCACAGATACGCAGTATTTT.

This chain uses TRBV25-1 with TRBJ2-5, with D perhaps assigned TRBD1 or TRBD2 (5 bases each). Germline CDR1 is MGHDK and CDR2 is SYGVNS. The CDR3 consists of 16 residues. Trimming stripped 5 bases from V and 1 base from J, with 17 bases between. The CDR3 is CASSSTWPGTQETQYF. The CDR3 region has the DNA TGTGCCAGCAGTTCAACATGGCCAGGGACCCAAGAGACCCAGTACTTC.

Only a few counts were recorded for this clone. The rearrangement joins TRBV6-5 to TRBJ1-2; no reliable D call. Per germline, CDR1 MNHEY and CDR2 SVGAGI. V shed 2 bases and J shed 4 bases, with 8 bases lying between them. CDR3 size: 13 residues. CDR3 sequence reads: CASSYQVAYGYTF. The CDR3 DNA reads TGTGCCAGCAGTTACCAGGTCGCCTATGGCTACACCTTC.

The V call is TRBV27, the J call TRBJ2-1, with 11 bases lining up with TRBD2. The CDR3 totals 15 residues. Germline assignment: CDR1 MNHEY and CDR2 SMNVEV (reference sequence). V dropped 5 bases and J dropped 5; count of bases not matched to a gene: 5. The DNA for the CDR3 is TGTGCCAGCAGTCCAGGGACTAGCGGCCACAATGAGCAGTTCTTC. It is translated as CASSPGTSGHNEQFF.

The gene calls are TRBV7-9 and TRBJ2-7, with unresolved D. V was cut by 4 bases and J by 5 bases, with 9 bases left in between. CDR1 is SEHNR, CDR2 FQNEAQ, per germline (reference sequence). The CDR3 has 12 amino acids. The CDR3 DNA sequence: TGTGCCAGCAGCTACGGCCCCAACGAGCAGTACTTC. This sequence encodes CASSYGPNEQYF.

The gene calls are TRBV7-9 and TRBJ2-5; D ambiguous. Germline CDR1 is SEHNR and CDR2 is FQNEAQ (reference sequence). Trimming stripped 2 bases from V and 5 bases from J, with 12 bases between. The length of the CDR3 is 14 residues. CDR3 protein: CASSLMLSTETQYF. The CDR3 DNA reads as TGTGCCAGCAGCTTAATGCTATCTACGGAGACCCAGTACTTC.

This clone was recorded at least ten times. J is TRBJ1-2 and V is TRBV21-1; the listed D gene, TRBD1, was not tested against the DNA. TRBV21-1 is marked as a pseudogene. The CDR3 spans 20 residues. The CDR3, as DNA: TGTGCCAGCAGCAAACAGGGGAAAGGGACAGGAAGGTCTTGGCTGGATGGCTACACCTTC. Its protein is CASSKQGKGTGRSWLDGYTF.